This TCR beta chain was obtained from a study of T cells in Graves' hyperthyroidism and ophthalmopathy. At least ten counts were recorded for this clonotype. Each patient was aged 18 to 65 and had newly diagnosed hyperthyroidism of under 2 months' duration. Researchers took RNA transcripts and amplified the TCR beta CDR3 regions from them. Primed by the HTBI set, a first-round RT-PCR was run on the TCR CDR3. One entry per CDR3 protein results from TCRdb running MiXCR on the multiplex PCR reads. Among around 520,000 distinct CDR3 sequences listed, approximately 15% were seen once. Germline assignment: CDR1 SGHTA and CDR2 FQGNSA. This CDR3 is built from 14 residues. The V and J ends lost 2 bases and 2 bases respectively, with 9 bases between them.

The TCR was taken from a woman in her forties with Graves' hyperthyroidism. Sequences were obtained from blood. V usage is TRBV7-2 and J usage is TRBJ1-1; unclear D gene. The CDR3 region has the DNA TGTGCCAGCAGCTTAATGAAAGTAAACACTGAAGCTTTCTTT. Its protein is CASSLMKVNTEAFF. Full variable domain (outside the CDR3, taken from reference TRBV7-2 and TRBJ1-1): GAGVSQSPSNKVTEKGKDVELRCDPISGHTALYWYRQSLGQGLEFLIYFQGNSAPDKSGLPSDRFSAERTGGSVSTLTIQRTQQEDSAVYLCASSLMKVNTEAFFGQGTRLTVV.